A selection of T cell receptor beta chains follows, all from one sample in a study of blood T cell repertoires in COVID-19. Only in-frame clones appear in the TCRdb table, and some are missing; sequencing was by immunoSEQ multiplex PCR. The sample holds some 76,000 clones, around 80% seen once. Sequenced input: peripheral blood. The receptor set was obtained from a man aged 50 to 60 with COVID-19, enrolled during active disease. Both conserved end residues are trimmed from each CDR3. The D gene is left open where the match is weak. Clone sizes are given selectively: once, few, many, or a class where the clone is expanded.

CDR3 protein: ASSPRQGTTAGNTIY
clone size: .
V gene: TRBV7-2
D gene: TRBD1

CDR3 protein: ASRVRGKCGNTIY
clone size: .
V gene: TRBV23-1
D gene: .

CDR3 protein: ASSVGLAGDTGELF
clone size: .
V gene: TRBV9
D gene: TRBD2

CDR3 protein: ASSLGRDPDTQY
clone size: .
V gene: TRBV5-6
D gene: .

CDR3 protein: ASSEGQGYQPQH
clone size: .
V gene: TRBV2
D gene: TRBD1

CDR3 protein: ASSRVGGSADTQY
clone size: .
V gene: TRBV6-5
D gene: .

CDR3 protein: ASSYSAGGPWYEQY
clone size: .
V gene: TRBV6-5
D gene: TRBD2

CDR3 protein: ASSLAWTNFIDEQF
clone size: .
V gene: TRBV5-1
D gene: .

CDR3 protein: ASSLTGRAPDEQY
clone size: once
V gene: TRBV5-1
D gene: TRBD2

CDR3 protein: AWMSRGGDVGELF
clone size: .
V gene: TRBV30
D gene: TRBD2

CDR3 protein: ASSLGGGGRRETQY
clone size: .
V gene: TRBV13
D gene: .

CDR3 protein: SAQGYHIQY
clone size: few
V gene: TRBV20-1
D gene: .

CDR3 protein: ASSTLRTGQGGETQY
clone size: .
V gene: TRBV19
D gene: TRBD1

CDR3 protein: ASSLGRNRPQH
clone size: .
V gene: TRBV7-2
D gene: .

CDR3 protein: ASSLAAGEAF
clone size: .
V gene: TRBV5-6
D gene: .

CDR3 protein: ASSSKGPREGGNYGYT
clone size: .
V gene: TRBV11-3
D gene: .

CDR3 protein: ASSKGGTATTGANVLT
clone size: .
V gene: TRBV21-1
D gene: .

CDR3 protein: AWIPRSGNEQF
clone size: .
V gene: TRBV30
D gene: .

CDR3 protein: ASSLGGQDTQY
clone size: .
V gene: TRBV5-1
D gene: .

CDR3 protein: ASSQEEGRTTGELF
clone size: .
V gene: TRBV4-2
D gene: .